Shown below are 26 T cell receptor beta chains from a single sample sequenced in a study of T cell clones after liver transplantation. Assay used: immunoSEQ multiplex PCR; TCRdb lists only in-frame clones, some missing. Of 8,500 to 10,000 clones in the sample, 78% were seen once. The specimen was CD8+ T cells from blood, collected at the 22-month timepoint. The source is a human patient who received a liver transplant. The graft donor may have given rise to some T cells.

This chain uses TRBV4-1 with TRBJ2-7; 10 bases agree with TRBD1. The CDR3 runs 14 residues. Trimming at V came to 5 bases and at J to 6 bases, leaving 7 bases not matched to a gene. Per germline, CDR1 MGHRA and CDR2 YSYEKL. CDR3 region: CASSEGQGKGEQYF. Here the CDR3 DNA reads TGCGCCAGCAGCGAGGGACAGGGGAAGGGCGAGCAGTACTTC.

This clone appeared a few times. V is TRBV2 and J is TRBJ1-5, with TRBD1 as a possible D gene (5 bases). V gave up 6 bases and J gave up 2 bases, with 17 bases separating them. This CDR3 contains 16 residues. In germline, CDR1 is SNHLY, CDR2 FYNNEI. In DNA, the CDR3 is TGTGCCAGCAGGGTCCAGGGAGGGTCTGGCAATCAGCCCCAGCATTTT. It specifies CASRVQGGSGNQPQHF.

The sample holds a few counts of this clone. The genes are TRBV5-1 and TRBJ2-3, with D hard to call. Trimming took off 0 bases at V and 6 bases at J, with 11 bases between the two ends. CDR3 length: 14 residues. Germline V lookup: CDR1 SGHRS, CDR2 YFSETQ. CDR3 in amino acids: CASSLGVDLDTQYF. The CDR3 DNA follows: TGCGCCAGCAGCTTGGGGGTAGATTTGGATACGCAGTATTTT.

V and J are TRBV10-2 and TRBJ1-1, with D unclear. V was pared by 7 bases and J by 1 base, with 10 bases between. This CDR3 spans 13 amino acids. Germline values: CDR1 WSHSY, CDR2 SAAADI. The CDR3 sequence: CASNTDENTEAFF. The DNA of the CDR3 is TGCGCCAGCAACACAGACGAGAACACTGAAGCTTTCTTT.

CDR3 nucleotides: TGTGCCAGCAGTCTCGGGACCCCAGCCTACGAGCAGTACTTC. Translating it yields CASSLGTPAYEQYF. J is TRBJ2-7 and V is TRBV27, with D possibly being TRBD1 or TRBD2 (5 bases each). The CDR3 loop spans 14 amino acids. Germline CDR1 reads MNHEY; CDR2 reads SMNVEV (reference sequence). Trimming shortened V by 5 bases and J by 2 bases, and 13 bases separated the two germline ends.

The V and J genes are TRBV6-1 and TRBJ1-2; D call uncertain. Germline lookup yields CDR1 MNHNS and CDR2 SASEGT. There are 12 residues in the CDR3. V lost 2 bases, J lost 8 bases, and 9 bases lay in between. The CDR3 sequence: CASSESAAGYTF. The CDR3 DNA is TGTGCCAGCAGTGAATCCGCGGCGGGCTACACCTTC.

The chain couples TRBV27 to TRBJ2-3, with 14 positions matching TRBD2. CDR3 size: 16 residues. With V trimmed by 3 bases and J by 3 bases, 2 bases remained unmatched. CDR1 and CDR2 (germline): MNHEY, SMNVEV (reference sequence). CDR3 sequence reads: CASSLTSGGATDTQYF. The CDR3 nucleotides are TGTGCCAGCAGTTTGACTAGCGGGGGGGCAACAGATACGCAGTATTTT.

This clone was picked up one time. V is TRBV30 and J is TRBJ2-7; the D gene is possibly TRBD1 (5 bases). CDR1 is GTSNPN, CDR2 SVGIG, per germline (reference sequence). The CDR3 loop spans 13 amino acids. The V end lost 6 bases, the J end lost 2 bases, and 14 bases lay between the germline ends. The CDR3 region is CACDSPTAYEQYF. CDR3 nucleotides: TGTGCCTGTGACAGTCCCACCGCCTACGAGCAGTACTTC.

Concerning this clone: The same CDR3 also results from other DNA sequences found in this sample. The rearrangement links TRBV5-4 to TRBJ2-7; no clear D. The length of the CDR3 is 13 residues. V lost 4 bases to trimming and J lost 4 bases, with 12 bases between them. Germline-derived CDR1 and CDR2 are SGHNT and YYREEE (reference sequence). The CDR3 DNA follows: TGTGCCAGCAGCCAGGAGAAGAGGTACGAGCAGTACTTC. The encoded protein is CASSQEKRYEQYF.

This clone was counted only a few times. V is TRBV10-3 and J is TRBJ2-7; a possible D gene is TRBD1 (6 bases). Deletions cut 5 bases from V and 0 bases from J, with 11 bases between. Germline assignment: CDR1 ENHRY and CDR2 SYGVKD. The CDR3 sequence is 14 residues long. CDR3 sequence (DNA): TGTGCCATCAGTTACAGGGACCCCTCCTACGAGCAGTACTTC. Translation: CAISYRDPSYEQYF.

This chain connects TRBV7-6 to TRBJ1-5; 11 bases line up with TRBD1. Germline V gene data show CDR1 as SGHVS and CDR2 as FNYEAQ. J was trimmed by 7 bases and V by 5 bases; bases with no gene match: 7. The CDR3 has 15 amino acids. The CDR3 DNA sequence: TGTGCCAGCAGCCTCGGGACAGGGGGTGGCCAGCCCCAGCATTTT. It is translated as CASSLGTGGGQPQHF.

The chain recombines TRBV6-6 with TRBJ1-4; a weak D match, TRBD1 (5 bases). Germline-derived CDR1 and CDR2 are MNHNY and SVGAGI (reference sequence). The CDR3 contains 14 residues. The V gene lost 4 bases and the J gene lost 8 bases, with 14 bases spanning the gap. The CDR3 here is CASSSVRGFEKLFF. CDR3 sequence (DNA): TGTGCCAGCAGTTCCGTGAGGGGTTTCGAAAAACTGTTTTTT.

The chain employs TRBV14 and TRBJ2-1; 8 bases align to TRBD1. The CDR3 length is 16 residues. Per the germline V gene, CDR1 is SGHDN and CDR2 is FVKESK. The ends lost 4 bases at V and 4 bases at J; junction bases unmatched: 9. For the CDR3, the DNA is TGTGCCAGCAGCCCCTACGGACAGGGTCGGTACAATGAGCAGTTCTTC. It codes for CASSPYGQGRYNEQFF.

This clone has just a few counts. V is TRBV2 and J is TRBJ2-7; TRBD2 agrees at 11 bases. CDR1 is SNHLY, CDR2 FYNNEI, per germline. V shed 11 bases and J 3 bases; nucleotides not matched to a gene: 3. The CDR3 is made up of 12 amino acids. In DNA, the CDR3 is TGTGCCGGGGGACTAGCGGTCTACGAGCAGTACTTC. Residues: CAGGLAVYEQYF.

This clone was seen once. CDR3 sequence: CASDGWNEQYF. The CDR3 nucleotides are TGTGCCAGCGACGGCTGGAACGAGCAGTACTTC. The chain is built from TRBV2 and TRBJ2-7; no definite D call. Trimming stripped 8 bases from V and 5 bases from J, with 10 bases between. The CDR3 runs 11 residues. The germline V gene encodes CDR1 SNHLY and CDR2 FYNNEI.

The rearrangement links TRBV7-9 to TRBJ2-3; no clear D. CDR1 SEHNR and CDR2 FQNEAQ come from the germline V gene (reference sequence). CDR3 length equals 15 residues. Trimming removed 0 bases at V and 3 bases at J, with 10 bases between. This chain's CDR3 is CASSLAISATDTQYF. CDR3 coding DNA: TGTGCCAGCAGCTTAGCCATTTCTGCAACAGATACGCAGTATTTT. Using reference TRBV7-9 and TRBJ2-3 for the parts outside the CDR3, the full variable domain is DTGVSQNPRHKITKRGQNVTFRCDPISEHNRLYWYRQTLGQGPEFLTYFQNEAQLEKSRLLSDRFSAERPKGSFSTLEIQRTEQGDSAMYLCASSLAISATDTQYFGPGTRLTVL.

The J gene is TRBJ1-5, the V gene TRBV9; perhaps TRBD1 as D (6 bases). V was pared by 4 bases and J by 4 bases, with 9 bases between. Germline assignment: CDR1 SGDLS and CDR2 YYNGEE. This CDR3 has 13 amino acids. CDR3 coding DNA: TGTGCCAGCAGCCCGGGACAAAATCAGCCCCAGCATTTT. Its translation is CASSPGQNQPQHF.

The chain carries TRBV9 and TRBJ2-3; 7 nucleotides agree with TRBD1. Per germline, CDR1 SGDLS and CDR2 YYNGEE. V shed 4 bases, J shed 2 bases, and the junction held 10 bases outside the gene matches. The CDR3 runs to 16 residues. The CDR3 spells CASSSTGPQDTDTQYF. Here the CDR3 DNA reads TGTGCCAGCAGCTCGACAGGGCCCCAAGACACAGATACGCAGTATTTT.

The chain couples TRBV7-2 to TRBJ1-2; D is uncertain. The V and J ends lost 1 base and 4 bases respectively, with 4 bases between them. Germline V gives CDR1 SGHTA, CDR2 FQGNSA. CDR3 length: 12 amino acids. The CDR3 here is CASSLDGYGYTF. CDR3 bases: TGTGCCAGCAGCTTAGATGGCTATGGCTACACCTTC.

The chain links TRBV19 to TRBJ2-5; D possibly corresponds to TRBD1 (6 bases). Germline V gene lookup returns CDR1 LNHDA and CDR2 SQIVND (reference sequence). Trimming stripped 5 bases from V and 2 bases from J, with 15 bases between. The CDR3 totals 15 residues. In nucleotides, the CDR3 is TGTGCCAGTAGTTTGGGGGCCCTTTTTCAAGAGACCCAGTACTTC. As protein: CASSLGALFQETQYF.

The CDR3 reads CASSGSYEQYF. The CDR3 DNA sequence: TGTGCCAGCTCAGGCTCCTACGAGCAGTACTTC. The chain links TRBV9 to TRBJ2-7; D is ambiguous. Germline lookup yields CDR1 SGDLS and CDR2 YYNGEE. The CDR3 is 11 residues long. Trimming removed 7 bases at V and 0 bases at J, with 5 bases between. Using reference TRBV9 and TRBJ2-7 for the parts outside the CDR3, the full variable domain is DSGVTQTPKHLITATGQRVTLRCSPRSGDLSVYWYQQSLDQGLQFLIQYYNGEERAKGNILERFSAQQFPDLHSELNLSSLELGDSALYFCASSGSYEQYFGPGTRLTVT.

V and J are TRBV15 and TRBJ1-5; D remains ambiguous. The V end lost 4 bases, the J end lost 11 bases, and 27 bases lay between the germline ends. Per the germline V gene, CDR1 is LNHNV and CDR2 is YYDKDF (reference sequence). The CDR3 covers 17 residues. The CDR3 is CATSIGLGGRQSITQHF. DNA of the CDR3: TGTGCCACCAGCATAGGTTTGGGAGGCAGGCAATCAATAACCCAGCATTTT.

The CDR3 bases are TGCGCCAGCAGCCTCCAGGGAAAGGGGACCTACGAGCAGTACTTC. It yields the protein CASSLQGKGTYEQYF. V usage is TRBV4-1 and J usage is TRBJ2-7, with D maybe TRBD1 (5 bases). Germline V gene sequence: CDR1 MGHRA, CDR2 YSYEKL. The CDR3 extends over 15 amino acids. The V end was cut by 4 bases, the J end by 2 bases, with 15 bases between.

The chain combines TRBV7-3 with TRBJ2-7, with 9 nucleotides matching TRBD2. The CDR3 has 19 amino acids. Trimming took 0 bases from V and 0 from J; bases not matched to a gene: 12. In germline, CDR1 is SGHTA, CDR2 FQGTGA. The CDR3, as DNA: TGTGCCAGCAGCTTAACGGGAATTGGAGCGGGGGGTCCCTCCTACGAGCAGTACTTC. It translates to CASSLTGIGAGGPSYEQYF.

V gene TRBV25-1 combines with J gene TRBJ2-2; the D is unclear. The germline V and J ends were trimmed by 10 bases and 4 bases, with 4 bases remaining between them. Germline V gives CDR1 MGHDK, CDR2 SYGVNS. The CDR3 extends over 10 amino acids. This chain's CDR3 is CATFTGELFF. CDR3 in DNA: TGTGCCACCTTCACCGGGGAGCTGTTTTTT.

The count of this clone is one. The chain couples TRBV14 to TRBJ2-4, with 11 bases aligning to TRBD2. This CDR3 contains 15 residues. Per germline, CDR1 SGHDN and CDR2 FVKESK. V gave up 8 bases and J gave up 7 bases; unmatched junction bases: 10. The CDR3: CASCISGGAMNIQYF. CDR3 nucleotides: TGTGCCAGCTGTATTAGCGGGGGGGCCATGAACATTCAGTACTTC.